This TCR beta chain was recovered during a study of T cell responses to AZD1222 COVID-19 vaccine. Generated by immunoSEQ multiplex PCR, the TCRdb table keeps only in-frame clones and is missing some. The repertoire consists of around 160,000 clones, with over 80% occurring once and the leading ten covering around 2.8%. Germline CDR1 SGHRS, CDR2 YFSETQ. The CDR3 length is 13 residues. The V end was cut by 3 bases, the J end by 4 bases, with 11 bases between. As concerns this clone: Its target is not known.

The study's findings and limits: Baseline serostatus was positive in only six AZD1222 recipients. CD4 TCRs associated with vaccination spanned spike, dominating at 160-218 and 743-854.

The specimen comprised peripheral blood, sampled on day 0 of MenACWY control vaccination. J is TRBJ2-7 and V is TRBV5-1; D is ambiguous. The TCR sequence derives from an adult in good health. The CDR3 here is CASSSTNKYEQYF. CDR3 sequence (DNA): TGCGCCAGCAGCTCCACAAATAAATACGAGCAGTACTTC.